The clone carrying this T cell receptor (beta chain) occurred a few times. The antigen is undetermined. These data come from a study of identical twins. Findings and caveats of the study: The abundant beta clonotypes from cord blood had fewer insertions, and memory repertoires had none of this.

Trimming pared 4 bases from V and 1 base from J, leaving 10 bases between. The CDR3 sequence is 14 residues long. The germline CDR1 and CDR2 sequences are SQVTM and ANQGSEA. TCRdb fed the 5' RACE reads into MiXCR, producing one record per CDR3 protein. Of some 500,000 distinct CDR3 sequences in the sample, more than 13% are singletons; the top ten hold about 0.94%. These data also featured in a second study, about yellow fever vaccine responses in identical twins. As that study records: Twins' vaccine T cell response reportedly gave the appearance of partial convergence and partial personalization.

The chain employs TRBV29-1 and TRBJ2-2, with D unclear. The source is a woman under 30 in good health. The sample comprised CD4+ T cells sorted from blood. CDR3 nucleotides: TGCAGCGTTGTAGGGCCCAAGAACACCGGGGAGCTGTTTTTT. Its protein is CSVVGPKNTGELFF.